The sequence of this T cell receptor (beta chain) was determined in a study of T cell responses to AZD1222 COVID-19 vaccine. As for the study in general: The study pooled second doses at about 4 or about 12 weeks.

Study results and caveats: Repertoires in all cases were sampled only once the peak T cell response had passed. Baseline testing showed seropositivity in only five or six AZD1222 recipients.

V lost 2 bases and J 1 base, leaving 11 bases between the germline ends. CDR1 is SGHTA and CDR2 is FQGTGA in the germline V gene. The CDR3 sequence is 15 residues long. This table comes from immunoSEQ multiplex PCR, and its TCRdb copy is limited to in-frame clones, with some not included. The data hold 150,000 or so clones, with around 90% observed a single time. About this clone: Its antigen is unidentified.

The chain couples TRBV7-3 to TRBJ1-1; no clear D. The receptor comes from an adult in good health. The sequenced sample was peripheral blood, obtained on day 0 of AZD1222 vaccination. The CDR3 nucleotides read TGTGCCAGCAGCTTACGAGAGCTTTCGAACACTGAAGCTTTCTTT. Amino acids: CASSLRELSNTEAFF. Drawing the rest from reference TRBV7-3 and TRBJ1-1, the complete variable domain is GAGVSQTPSNKVTEKGKYVELRCDPISGHTALYWYRQSLGQGPEFLIYFQGTGAADDSGLPNDRFFAVRPEGSVSTLKIQRTERGDSAVYLCASSLRELSNTEAFFGQGTRLTVV.